A selection of T cell receptor beta chains follows, all from one sample in a study of blood T cell repertoires in COVID-19. TCRdb's table, derived via immunoSEQ multiplex PCR, lists solely in-frame clones and lacks some. Altogether roughly 250,000 clones are present, roughly 89% being singletons, with the ten largest covering 2.6%. The sequenced material came from PBMCs or T cells enriched from blood (not recorded which). These receptors all stem from a woman between 25 and 40 years old with acute COVID-19. Each CDR3 is given with its conserved first and last residue. The D gene is left open where the match is weak. Some rows mark clone size as missing; the rest say once, few, many or name a class of expanded clone.

j_gene	d_gene	v_gene	abundance	CDR3nt	CDR3aa
TRBJ2-2	-	TRBV7-2	-	TGTGCCAGCAGCTTGAGTGCTAGCAGGACCGGGGAGCTGTTTTTT	CASSLSASRTGELFF
TRBJ2-1	TRBD2	TRBV28	-	TGTGCCAGCAGTCTCCAAGGGGAGCGGGGGAGGAATGAGCAGTTCTTC	CASSLQGERGRNEQFF
TRBJ2-3	TRBD1	TRBV9	-	TGTGCCAGCAGCGTTAGACAGGGGGTCACAGATACGCAGTATTTT	CASSVRQGVTDTQYF
TRBJ2-3	TRBD1	TRBV12-3/TRBV12-4	-	TGTGCCAGCATGGCCAGGGGGACAGATACGCAGTATTTT	CASMARGTDTQYF
TRBJ1-5	-	TRBV2	-	TGTGCCAGCATGGAGGACAGCAACAATCAGCCCCAGCATTTT	CASMEDSNNQPQHF
TRBJ2-3	TRBD2	TRBV12-3/TRBV12-4	once	TGTGCCAGCAGGACTGGGGGGGACGATACGCAGTATTTT	CASRTGGDDTQYF
TRBJ1-2	TRBD1	TRBV11-2	-	TGTGCCAGCAGCCCAGGACAGGACTATGGCTACACCTTC	CASSPGQDYGYTF
TRBJ1-1	TRBD1	TRBV14	once	TGTGCCAGCAGCCACCTGGGGACAGGGTATGATGAAGCTTTCTTT	CASSHLGTGYDEAFF
TRBJ2-1	-	TRBV7-2	-	TGTGCCAGCAGCTTAGTTGGGGAGAGCGAGCAGTTCTTC	CASSLVGESEQFF
TRBJ1-1	TRBD1	TRBV7-9	-	TGTGCCAGCAGCTTGGGACAGGGCTCTGAAGCTTTCTTT	CASSLGQGSEAFF
TRBJ1-2	-	TRBV4-3	-	TGCGCCAGCAGCCACCCGGACAGACCGAACTATGGCTACACCTTC	CASSHPDRPNYGYTF
TRBJ1-1	TRBD1	TRBV5-1	-	TGCGCCAGCAGCCAAGGGACAGGGAGGGGGAACACTGAAGCTTTCTTT	CASSQGTGRGNTEAFF
TRBJ1-4	-	TRBV29-1	-	TGCAGCGCAGGGGCGCAGGATGGGTTAGGAAAACTGTTTTTT	CSAGAQDGLGKLFF
TRBJ1-1	-	TRBV10-3	once	TGTGCCATCAGTGAGTCGGTGACAGGCAGGGTTGGAGGTACTGAAGCTTTCTTT	CAISESVTGRVGGTEAFF
TRBJ1-1	-	TRBV4-1	-	TGCGCCAGCAGCCCCCTATTATACGGAGCGAACACTGAAGCTTTCTTT	CASSPLLYGANTEAFF
TRBJ2-7	-	TRBV27	-	TGTGCCAGCAGTTTATCTGGGTCAGCGGGTTACGAGCAGTACTTC	CASSLSGSAGYEQYF
TRBJ1-6	-	TRBV7-9	-	TGTGCCAGCAGCTGGACAACCCAACCCAATTCACCCCTCCACTTT	CASSWTTQPNSPLHF
TRBJ1-1	-	TRBV15	-	TGTGCCACCAGCAGAGATGTGGGGGGGGCCACTGAAGCTTTCTTT	CATSRDVGGATEAFF
TRBJ2-7	TRBD2	TRBV3-1/TRBV3-2	-	TGTGCCAGCAGCCCAAAAGCGACTAGCGGCTACGAGCAGTACTTC	CASSPKATSGYEQYF
TRBJ1-5	TRBD1	TRBV10-2	-	TGCGCCAGCAGCCGGGACAGGAACAATCAGCCCCAGCATTTT	CASSRDRNNQPQHF
TRBJ2-1	TRBD2	TRBV7-7	once	TGTGCTAGCAGCTTCGGGGGGGCCAGGGATGAGCAGTTCTTC	CASSFGGARDEQFF
TRBJ1-2	TRBD1	TRBV29-1	-	TGCAGCATCACTACAGGGGAGAACTATGGCTACACCTTC	CSITTGENYGYTF
TRBJ1-2	-	TRBV5-1	-	TGCGCCAGCAGCGGAAACCCAACAGGGACGGTCTATGGCTACACCTTC	CASSGNPTGTVYGYTF
TRBJ1-6	-	TRBV28	-	TGTGCCAGCAACCTTAGCTCCTATAATTCACCCCTCCACTTT	CASNLSSYNSPLHF
TRBJ1-2	-	TRBV7-2	-	TGTGCCAGCAGATTTTTACTTACGGACAGCTATGGCTACACCTTC	CASRFLLTDSYGYTF
TRBJ1-1	TRBD1	TRBV18	-	TGTGCCAGCTCTCGGGACAGTAACACTGAAGCTTTCTTT	CASSRDSNTEAFF
TRBJ2-7	TRBD1	TRBV7-2	-	TGTGCCAGCAGCTTAGCAGTTACAGGGGATAACCCCTACGAGCAGTACTTC	CASSLAVTGDNPYEQYF
TRBJ2-7	-	TRBV28	-	TGTGCCAGCAGTTCAGGGGTTCTTACCCTCAACTACGAGCAGTACTTC	CASSSGVLTLNYEQYF